The rows below give T cell receptor beta chains drawn from one sample of a study of cytomegalovirus exposure and HLA in healthy donors. The protocol was immunoSEQ multiplex PCR, while the TCRdb copy is restricted to in-frame clones and leaves out a portion. The repertoire consists of some 140,000 clones, with roughly 70% occurring once and the leading ten covering about 3%. The sequencing sample was made of PBMCs. The receptors come from a man aged 25 to 40 in good health and CMV-seronegative. CDR3s include the opening cysteine and the closing phenylalanine or tryptophan. The D gene is left open where the match is weak. The size entry is marked missing in some rows and otherwise reads once, few, many or a size class.

clone_size | cdr3_length | j_call | v_call | d_call | cdr3_aa | cdr3_nt
. | 14 | TRBJ2-5 | TRBV29-1 | TRBD1 | CSVEGTGGDETQYF | TGCAGCGTTGAAGGGACAGGGGGCGACGAGACCCAGTACTTC
. | 19 | TRBJ2-6 | TRBV19 | . | CASSPGWWGSGSGANVLTF | TGTGCCAGTAGCCCCGGGTGGTGGGGATCAGGGTCTGGGGCCAACGTCCTGACTTTC
. | 15 | TRBJ1-2 | TRBV13 | . | CASSTKSAGIQGYTF | TGTGCCAGCAGCACAAAATCGGCAGGGATCCAAGGCTACACCTTC
once | 17 | TRBJ2-5 | TRBV28 | TRBD2 | CASSLSLAGGPGETQYF | TGTGCCAGCAGTTTATCTTTGGCGGGAGGGCCGGGAGAGACCCAGTACTTC
. | 14 | TRBJ1-4 | TRBV14 | . | CASSPVGANEKLFF | TGTGCCAGCAGCCCGGTCGGAGCTAATGAAAAACTGTTTTTT
. | 12 | TRBJ2-7 | TRBV29-1 | . | CSVRGVTYEQYF | TGCAGCGTTCGCGGGGTAACCTACGAGCAGTACTTC
. | 15 | TRBJ2-7 | TRBV6-5 | TRBD1 | CASSYKGQGGYEQYF | TGTGCCAGCAGTTACAAGGGACAGGGTGGCTACGAGCAGTACTTC
. | 13 | TRBJ1-5 | TRBV30 | . | CAWSVQGNQPQHF | TGTGCCTGGAGTGTACAGGGCAATCAGCCCCAGCATTTT
. | 15 | TRBJ1-1 | TRBV9 | TRBD1 | CASSAPPTGHTEAFF | TGTGCCAGCAGCGCGCCCCCGACAGGGCACACTGAAGCTTTCTTT
. | 10 | TRBJ1-1 | TRBV20-1 | . | CSAWTREAFF | TGCAGTGCTTGGACACGCGAAGCTTTCTTT
. | 15 | TRBJ2-7 | TRBV6-5 | . | CASSYSSDRTYEQYF | TGTGCCAGCAGTTACTCGTCTGACAGAACCTACGAGCAGTACTTC
few | 14 | TRBJ1-1 | TRBV5-1 | . | CASSWKSGNTEAFF | TGCGCCAGCAGCTGGAAGTCGGGTAACACTGAAGCTTTCTTT
. | 13 | TRBJ1-1 | TRBV7-3 | . | CASSLDSYTEAFF | TGTGCCAGCAGCCTCGACAGTTACACTGAAGCTTTCTTT
. | 14 | TRBJ2-3 | TRBV5-5 | . | CASSLEPPGPTQYF | TGTGCCAGCAGCTTGGAGCCTCCAGGGCCTACGCAGTATTTT
. | 14 | TRBJ2-1 | TRBV5-4 | TRBD2 | CASLGGGSYNEQFF | TGTGCCAGCCTCGGGGGGGGGAGCTACAATGAGCAGTTCTTC
. | 12 | TRBJ1-1 | TRBV19 | . | CASRGGNTEAFF | TGTGCCAGTAGGGGGGGGAACACTGAAGCTTTCTTT
. | 13 | TRBJ1-1 | TRBV11-3 | . | CASSSRGNTEAFF | TGTGCCAGCAGCTCAAGGGGGAACACTGAAGCTTTCTTT
. | 14 | TRBJ2-1 | TRBV11-2 | . | CASSSVVYRFATFF | TGTGCCAGCAGCTCGGTCGTTTATCGTTTTGCTACGTTCTTC
. | 14 | TRBJ2-3 | TRBV5-1 | TRBD1 | CASSGTGGADTQYF | TGCGCCAGCAGTGGGACAGGGGGGGCAGATACGCAGTATTTT
. | 15 | TRBJ2-7 | TRBV7-3 | . | CASSAAGGELYEQYF | TGTGCCAGCAGCGCGGCAGGTGGGGAGCTCTACGAGCAGTACTTC